This passage covers 32 T cell receptor beta chains from one sample sequenced in a study of cytomegalovirus exposure and HLA in healthy donors. The primer mix had 60 Vbeta and 13 Jbeta primers. Data came from immunoSEQ multiplex PCR; TCRdb stores just in-frame clones and leaves some out. The sample lists some 170,000 clones; around 88% were seen once. Sequenced: PBMCs. The receptor set was obtained from a woman aged 25-40 years in good health and CMV-seronegative.

This sequence joins TRBV5-1 and TRBJ2-1; 11 bases agree with TRBD2. The CDR3 length is 16 residues. CDR1 and CDR2 from the germline V gene are SGHRS and YFSETQ. With V trimmed by 0 bases and J by 4 bases, 3 bases remained unmatched. The CDR3 is CASSLAWTSGYNEQFF. The CDR3 region has the DNA TGCGCCAGCAGCTTGGCCTGGACTAGCGGGTACAATGAGCAGTTCTTC.

The chain couples TRBV4-2 to TRBJ2-3; 7 nucleotides match TRBD2. Germline lookup yields CDR1 LGHNA and CDR2 YNFKEQ. Losses at the gene ends were 0 bases for V and 2 bases for J; bases not matched to a gene: 5. This CDR3 is 16 amino acids long. The DNA for the CDR3 is TGTGCCAGCAGCCAAGATTGGGCGGGAGACACAGATACGCAGTATTTT. Translation gives CASSQDWAGDTDTQYF.

V gene TRBV14 combines with J gene TRBJ2-7, with 7 bases aligning to TRBD1. The CDR3 length is 13 residues. The trim removed 4 bases at V and 6 bases at J, leaving 6 bases unmatched. Per germline, CDR1 SGHDN and CDR2 FVKESK. In DNA form, the CDR3 reads TGTGCCAGCAGCCCAGAATACAGGGGCGAGCAGTACTTC. Translating it yields CASSPEYRGEQYF. Drawing the rest from reference TRBV14 and TRBJ2-7, the complete variable domain is EAGVTQFPSHSVIEKGQTVTLRCDPISGHDNLYWYRRVMGKEIKFLLHFVKESKQDESGMPNNRFLAERTGGTYSTLKVQPAELEDSGVYFCASSPEYRGEQYFGPGTRLTVT.

The chain is built from TRBV18 and TRBJ1-2, with 7 positions matching TRBD1. Germline values: CDR1 KGHSH, CDR2 LQKENI. The V gene end was trimmed by 3 bases and the J gene end by 5 bases; junction bases not matched to a gene: 9. The CDR3 consists of 15 residues. CDR3 DNA: TGTGCCAGCTCACCCCTGACAGGGACGGGATATGGCTACACCTTC. Translating gives CASSPLTGTGYGYTF. The full variable domain, rest sourced from reference TRBV18 and TRBJ1-2, is NAGVMQNPRHLVRRRGQEARLRCSPMKGHSHVYWYRQLPEEGLKFMVYLQKENIIDESGMPKERFSAEFPKEGPSILRIQQVVRGDSAAYFCASSPLTGTGYGYTFGSGTRLTVV.

The V and J genes are TRBV5-1 and TRBJ2-2, with 8 nucleotides matching TRBD1. This CDR3 is 15 amino acids long. After removal of 5 bases from V and 6 bases from J, the junction contained 9 bases not matched to a gene. Germline V gene data show CDR1 as SGHRS and CDR2 as YFSETQ. CDR3 bases: TGCGCCAGCAGTTCAGGACAGGGCGTTCCCGGGGAGCTGTTTTTT. It is translated as CASSSGQGVPGELFF.

The V call is TRBV4-2, the J call TRBJ2-3, with 9 bases matching TRBD2. J was trimmed by 8 bases and V by 5 bases; bases with no gene match: 17. Germline CDR1 and CDR2: LGHNA and YNFKEQ. This CDR3 has 17 amino acids. CDR3 protein: CASSTALGAGGPSTQYF. The CDR3, as DNA: TGTGCCAGCAGCACTGCGTTGGGGGCGGGAGGGCCAAGTACGCAGTATTTT.

This sequence joins TRBV18 and TRBJ2-7; TRBD2 aligns across 12 bases. V shed 3 bases and J 4 bases; nucleotides not matched to a gene: 4. CDR1 and CDR2 from the germline V gene are KGHSH and LQKENI. There are 15 residues in the CDR3. The CDR3: CASSPGLAGLYEQYF. CDR3 sequence (DNA): TGTGCCAGCTCACCTGGACTAGCGGGGTTATACGAGCAGTACTTC.

The V call is TRBV7-9, the J call TRBJ2-3; D not certain. The V end lost 2 bases, the J end lost 2 bases, and 14 bases lay between the germline ends. The CDR3 consists of 16 residues. Germline V gene data show CDR1 as SEHNR and CDR2 as FQNEAQ (reference sequence). CDR3 DNA sequence: TGTGCCAGCAGCTTAACTTCCACTACGATCACAGATACGCAGTATTTT. Amino acid sequence: CASSLTSTTITDTQYF.

This chain links TRBV6-5 with TRBJ1-2; D uncertain. The CDR3 has 13 amino acids. Germline assignment: CDR1 MNHEY and CDR2 SVGAGI. V was pared by 6 bases and J by 8 bases, with 16 bases between. The CDR3 protein is CASSRGEVGGYTF. DNA of the CDR3: TGTGCCAGCAGCCGCGGGGAGGTTGGAGGCTACACCTTC.

This clone was picked up one time. The chain joins TRBV4-1 to TRBJ1-2; the D gene is possibly TRBD1 (5 bases). The CDR3 extends over 18 amino acids. The germline CDR1 and CDR2 sequences are MGHRA and YSYEKL. V gave up 1 base and J gave up 1 base, with 19 bases separating them. CDR3 DNA sequence: TGCGCCAGCAGCCAAGTATCGATTCGGACATATGTTAACTATGGCTACACCTTC. Protein sequence: CASSQVSIRTYVNYGYTF.

This clone appeared a single time. This sequence joins TRBV18 and TRBJ2-1; a possible D gene is TRBD2 (6 bases). The V gene's germline CDR1 is KGHSH and CDR2 LQKENI. This CDR3 region has 16 residues. V was shortened by 2 bases and J by 2 bases, with 13 bases between the two germline ends. The CDR3 DNA sequence: TGTGCCAGCTCACCAACGGGACTGTCGACCTACAATGAGCAGTTCTTC. Protein: CASSPTGLSTYNEQFF.

The chain has TRBV5-1 and TRBJ2-7, with D maybe TRBD1 (5 bases). The CDR3 runs to 13 residues. The germline gives CDR1 SGHRS, CDR2 YFSETQ. Trimming pared 4 bases from V and 3 bases from J, leaving 11 bases between. CDR3 amino acids: CASSQTASYEQYF. CDR3 nucleotides: TGCGCCAGCAGCCAGACAGCTAGCTACGAGCAGTACTTC.

This clone was detected once. This chain connects TRBV9 to TRBJ1-4; D is unresolved. V lost 4 bases to trimming and J lost 4 bases, with 17 bases between them. This CDR3 contains 16 residues. CDR1 and CDR2 from the germline V gene are SGDLS and YYNGEE. The CDR3 protein is CASSPYGELDNEKLFF. The CDR3 bases are TGTGCCAGCAGCCCCTACGGAGAGTTGGATAATGAAAAACTGTTTTTT.

V gene TRBV7-9 combines with J gene TRBJ1-1, with no clear D. This CDR3 spans 15 amino acids. The germline gives CDR1 SEHNR, CDR2 FQNEAQ (reference sequence). V lost 1 base and J 1 base, leaving 10 bases between the germline ends. DNA for the CDR3: TGTGCCAGCAGCTTAGGAGGCGGAAAGAACACTGAAGCTTTCTTT. It translates to CASSLGGGKNTEAFF.

V usage is TRBV4-2 and J usage is TRBJ2-1; 9 positions match TRBD1. This CDR3 comprises 13 residues. Germline values: CDR1 LGHNA, CDR2 YNFKEQ. J lost 13 bases, V lost 3 bases, and 7 bases had no gene match. Written as DNA, the CDR3 is TGTGCCAGCAGCCAGGCTGACAGGGGGAAACAGTTCTTC. Translation: CASSQADRGKQFF.

The V call is TRBV7-9, the J call TRBJ2-1; 10 bases match TRBD1. V shed 5 bases, J shed 9 bases, and the junction held 10 bases outside the gene matches. Germline assignment: CDR1 SEHNR and CDR2 FQNEAQ (reference sequence). CDR3 size: 15 residues. The CDR3 region is CASSEGQGEEGEQFF. As DNA, the CDR3 is TGTGCCAGCAGCGAAGGACAGGGGGAAGAGGGTGAGCAGTTCTTC.

The J gene is TRBJ2-6, the V gene TRBV27; D call uncertain. The CDR3 has 15 residues. V lost 8 bases to trimming and J lost 0 bases, with 11 bases between them. CDR1 is MNHEY, CDR2 SMNVEV, per germline (reference sequence). Here the CDR3 reads CASRSLISGANVLTF. CDR3 sequence (DNA): TGTGCCAGCCGTTCGTTAATCTCTGGGGCCAACGTCCTGACTTTC. The whole variable domain, filled in from reference TRBV27 and TRBJ2-6, reads EAQVTQNPRYLITVTGKKLTVTCSQNMNHEYMSWYRQDPGLGLRQIYYSMNVEVTDKGDVPEGYKVSRKEKRNFPLILESPSPNQTSLYFCASRSLISGANVLTFGAGSRLTVL.

A single count supports this clone. The V gene is TRBV28, the J gene TRBJ1-2, with TRBD1 identical over 7 bases. V gave up 6 bases and J gave up 3 bases; unmatched junction bases: 4. Germline CDR1 reads MDHEN; CDR2 reads SYDVKM. The CDR3 extends over 13 amino acids. This CDR3 reads CASRDTGDYGYTF. The DNA for the CDR3 is TGTGCCAGCAGAGATACAGGGGACTATGGCTACACCTTC.

V is TRBV7-8 and J is TRBJ2-7, with D possibly matching TRBD2 (6 bases). Between the trimmed V and J ends, which lost 2 bases and 4 bases, there was a span of 12 bases. From germline, CDR1 is SGHVS and CDR2 FQNEAQ. CDR3 length equals 14 residues. The CDR3 nucleotides read TGTGCCAGCAGCTTACCCGGAAGCGGGTACGAGCAGTACTTC. It specifies CASSLPGSGYEQYF.

This clone is a singleton in its sample. The chain employs TRBV14 and TRBJ2-6; 9 positions match TRBD1. The CDR3 runs to 17 residues. J lost 2 bases, V lost 5 bases, and 7 bases had no gene match. In germline, CDR1 is SGHDN, CDR2 FVKESK. This CDR3 is CASSSRQGVAGANVLTF. The CDR3 nucleotides read TGTGCCAGCAGCTCACGACAGGGGGTCGCTGGGGCCAACGTCCTGACTTTC.

This clone occurred once. The V and J genes are TRBV23-1 and TRBJ1-2, with 11 bases matching TRBD1. TRBV23-1 is an open reading frame whose function is uncertain. V lost 0 bases to trimming and J lost 6 bases; unmatched junction nucleotides: 6. The CDR3 loop spans 16 amino acids. Here the CDR3 DNA reads TGCGCCAGCAGTCAATCGGGGACAGGGGGTTTAGATGGCTACACCTTC. Translation: CASSQSGTGGLDGYTF.

The chain combines TRBV2 with TRBJ2-2, with 7 nucleotides matching TRBD1. There are 15 residues in the CDR3. Germline V gene lookup returns CDR1 SNHLY and CDR2 FYNNEI. Trimming took 7 bases from V and 0 from J; bases not matched to a gene: 5. CDR3 loop: CASTRQGANTGELFF. Here the CDR3 DNA reads TGTGCCAGCACCCGACAGGGAGCGAACACCGGGGAGCTGTTTTTT.

This clone showed up just once. This chain connects TRBV15 to TRBJ1-5, with 9 nucleotides matching TRBD1. Germline lookup yields CDR1 LNHNV and CDR2 YYDKDF (reference sequence). This CDR3 region has 16 residues. With 2 bases clipped from V and 7 bases from J, the junction kept 9 bases outside the gene matches. Here the CDR3 reads CATSRPTGTGKQPQHF. The CDR3 DNA follows: TGTGCCACCAGCAGACCTACCGGGACAGGGAAGCAGCCCCAGCATTTT. The full variable domain, rest sourced from reference TRBV15 and TRBJ1-5, is DAMVIQNPRYQVTQFGKPVTLSCSQTLNHNVMYWYQQKSSQAPKLLFHYYDKDFNNEADTPDNFQSRRPNTSFCFLDIRSPGLGDTAMYLCATSRPTGTGKQPQHFGDGTRLSIL.

The chain combines TRBV21-1 with TRBJ1-5. TRBV21-1 is termed a pseudogene. The CDR3 is 15 amino acids. Here the CDR3 DNA reads TGTGCCAGCAGCAAAGTTGAGAGGGAGAATCAGCCCCAGCATTTT. Translating it yields CASSKVERENQPQHF.

About this clone: At one boundary the junction diverges from the germline segment, which might be a read error. The chain employs TRBV7-9 and TRBJ2-7; a possible D gene is TRBD2 (6 bases). The CDR3 covers 16 residues. CDR1 and CDR2 (germline): SEHNR, FQNEAQ (reference sequence). CDR3 region: CSSSSPGAAYPYEQYF. For the CDR3, the DNA is TGTTCCAGCAGCTCGCCGGGAGCGGCATACCCGTACGAGCAGTACTTC.

J is TRBJ1-2 and V is TRBV27; D unresolved. The V gene lost 6 bases and the J gene lost 2 bases, with 13 bases spanning the gap. This CDR3 is 14 amino acids long. The germline V gene has CDR1 MNHEY and CDR2 SMNVEV (reference sequence). CDR3 in amino acids: CASSPRTTNYGYTF. The CDR3 DNA reads as TGTGCCAGCAGCCCGCGGACTACCAACTATGGCTACACCTTC.

The gene calls are TRBV28 and TRBJ1-2; weak D call: TRBD1 (5 bases). V was shortened by 7 bases and J by 0 bases, with 12 bases between the two germline ends. Germline lookup yields CDR1 MDHEN and CDR2 SYDVKM. The CDR3 totals 14 residues. CDR3 amino acids: CASTRGGANYGYTF. CDR3 in DNA: TGTGCCAGCACCCGGGGGGGAGCTAACTATGGCTACACCTTC.

The chain has TRBV4-1 and TRBJ1-2, with TRBD1 as a possible D gene (5 bases). Deletions cut 0 bases from V and 4 bases from J, with 12 bases between. The CDR3 contains 15 residues. CDR1 and CDR2 (germline): MGHRA, YSYEKL. The CDR3 spells CASSQDPSGSYGYTF. The CDR3 region has the DNA TGCGCCAGCAGCCAAGATCCCTCAGGGTCCTATGGCTACACCTTC.

The chain carries TRBV18 and TRBJ2-3; D call uncertain. The V and J ends lost 1 base and 3 bases respectively, with 11 bases between them. The V gene's germline CDR1 is KGHSH and CDR2 LQKENI. The CDR3 sequence is 15 residues long. The CDR3: CASSPLPGRTDTQYF. CDR3 sequence (DNA): TGTGCCAGCTCACCACTTCCAGGAAGGACAGATACGCAGTATTTT.

The rearrangement uses TRBV5-6 and TRBJ1-2; the match to TRBD1 covers 7 bases. Per germline, CDR1 SGHDT and CDR2 YYEEEE. This CDR3 region has 14 residues. J gave up 3 bases and V 3 bases, and 5 bases lay outside the gene matches. CDR3: CASSSGRGHYGYTF. CDR3 DNA: TGTGCCAGCAGCTCCGGAAGGGGGCACTATGGCTACACCTTC. The variable domain in full, completed from reference TRBV5-6 and TRBJ1-2, reads DAGVTQSPTHLIKTRGQQVTLRCSPKSGHDTVSWYQQALGQGPQFIFQYYEEEERQRGNFPDRFSGHQFPNYSSELNVNALLLGDSALYLCASSSGRGHYGYTFGSGTRLTVV.

This clone was recorded only once. The chain carries TRBV5-6 and TRBJ1-2; 10 positions match TRBD1. Trimming at V came to 0 bases and at J to 4 bases, leaving 0 bases not matched to a gene. This CDR3 contains 14 residues. Germline V lookup: CDR1 SGHDT, CDR2 YYEEEE. CDR3 DNA sequence: TGTGCCAGCAGCTTGGGACAGGGGGCCTATGGCTACACCTTC. Its protein is CASSLGQGAYGYTF.

The V call is TRBV4-1, the J call TRBJ2-2, with unresolved D. The CDR3 consists of 14 residues. Trimming pared 2 bases from V and 3 bases from J, leaving 7 bases between. Germline CDR1 MGHRA, CDR2 YSYEKL. Here the CDR3 reads CASSQYQYTGELFF. In nucleotides, the CDR3 is TGCGCCAGCAGCCAATATCAGTACACCGGGGAGCTGTTTTTT.